One and the same sample provided the 23 T cell receptor beta chains below, sequenced in a study of blood T cell repertoires in COVID-19. Some clones are missing from TCRdb's copy, which holds only in-frame ones; the method was immunoSEQ multiplex PCR. Among 70,000 to 95,000 clones listed, around 90% were seen once. Sequencing was carried out using peripheral blood. The receptors originated from a man aged 65-85 years with acute or convalescent COVID-19.

The rearrangement links TRBV5-1 to TRBJ2-1; the D gene is possibly TRBD1 (5 bases). V lost 4 bases, J lost 2 bases, and 22 bases lay in between. The CDR3 spans 18 residues. Germline V gene data show CDR1 as SGHRS and CDR2 as YFSETQ. The DNA of the CDR3 is TGCGCCAGCAGCCCGGCCAAGACAGCCGCTTCTACCTACAATGAGCAGTTCTTC. Translating it yields CASSPAKTAASTYNEQFF.

The CDR3 nucleotides read TGTGCCACCAGCAGGGTTAGAGCCTCCTACGAGCAGTACTTC. It encodes CATSRVRASYEQYF. The chain links TRBV15 to TRBJ2-7; D uncertain. The length of the CDR3 is 14 residues. Germline V CDR1 and CDR2: LNHNV, YYDKDF (reference sequence). Trimming took off 3 bases at V and 0 bases at J, with 9 bases between the two ends.

This clone occurred once. The V and J genes are TRBV7-2 and TRBJ2-7, with 10 bases that match TRBD2. With 8 bases clipped from V and 5 bases from J, the junction kept 9 bases outside the gene matches. Germline loops: CDR1 SGHTA, CDR2 FQGNSA. The CDR3 has 14 amino acids. The CDR3 spells CASEGASGSNEQYF. The CDR3 DNA follows: TGTGCCAGCGAGGGTGCTAGCGGGAGCAACGAGCAGTACTTC.

This chain uses TRBV9 with TRBJ2-1; weak D call: TRBD1 (6 bases). In germline, CDR1 is SGDLS, CDR2 YYNGEE. V was shortened by 4 bases and J by 7 bases, with 24 bases between the two germline ends. CDR3 length equals 17 residues. CDR3 nucleotides: TGTGCCAGCAGCCCACACGGGACCACAGGGTATAGGAATGAGCAGTTCTTC. Translated, it gives CASSPHGTTGYRNEQFF.

The CDR3 sequence is CAWRGRGLGNSPLHF. In nucleotides, the CDR3 is TGTGCCTGGAGAGGCAGGGGGCTTGGAAATTCACCCCTCCACTTT. V is TRBV30 and J is TRBJ1-6; 8 nucleotides match TRBD1. V trimming: 3 bases; J trimming: 7 bases; junction bases outside the gene matches: 8. Germline values: CDR1 GTSNPN, CDR2 SVGIG (reference sequence). This CDR3 has 15 residues.

This sequence joins TRBV11-2 and TRBJ2-1, with 10 bases fitting TRBD1. Trimming took 6 bases from V and 2 from J; bases not matched to a gene: 4. This CDR3 comprises 15 residues. Germline V lookup: CDR1 SGHAT, CDR2 FQNNGV. CDR3 in amino acids: CASSRDRGTYNEQFF. In DNA form, the CDR3 reads TGTGCCAGCAGTCGGGACAGGGGAACCTACAATGAGCAGTTCTTC.

The chain employs TRBV6-6 and TRBJ1-5, with 7 bases fitting TRBD1. This CDR3 comprises 15 residues. CDR1 is MNHNY, CDR2 SVGAGI, per germline (reference sequence). J lost 5 bases, V lost 5 bases, and 9 bases had no gene match. CDR3 sequence reads: CASSRDSGRDQPQHF. The CDR3, as DNA: TGTGCCAGCAGTCGGGACAGTGGGAGGGATCAGCCCCAGCATTTT.

In DNA form, the CDR3 reads TGTGCCATCGATTCTACGGGACAGGGCTACGAGCAGTACTTC. Translating gives CAIDSTGQGYEQYF. The chain recombines TRBV10-3 with TRBJ2-7; TRBD1 matches 9 bases. Germline V CDR1 and CDR2: ENHRY, SYGVKD. The CDR3 is made up of 14 amino acids. The V and J ends lost 8 bases and 3 bases, in that order; junction bases with no gene match: 8.

V usage is TRBV4-3 and J usage is TRBJ1-1, with a tentative D call TRBD1 (6 bases). The germline V gene has CDR1 LGHNA and CDR2 YSLEER. The CDR3 totals 14 residues. Deletions cut 0 bases from V and 8 bases from J, with 13 bases between. CDR3 nucleotides: TGCGCCAGCAGCCAAGAGAAGGCAGGGGTGGAAGCTTTCTTT. Encoded protein: CASSQEKAGVEAFF.

The J gene is TRBJ2-6, the V gene TRBV18; D not resolved. V lost 2 bases and J lost 0, with 5 bases in between. This CDR3 spans 15 amino acids. Germline CDR1 KGHSH, CDR2 LQKENI. CDR3 region: CASSPSSSGANVLTF. The CDR3 DNA is TGTGCCAGCTCACCATCGAGCTCTGGGGCCAACGTCCTGACTTTC.

The rearrangement joins TRBV24-1 to TRBJ2-3, with 14 bases identical to TRBD2. CDR1 is KGHDR and CDR2 is SFDVKD in the germline V gene. The junction had 7 bases not matched to a gene; V was cut back by 4 bases and J by 2 bases. CDR3 length: 18 residues. CDR3 sequence (DNA): TGTGCCACCAGTGACCCAAGGGGACTAGCGGGAGCCACAGATACGCAGTATTTT. It yields the protein CATSDPRGLAGATDTQYF.

DNA of the CDR3: TGCGCCAGCAGCTCCGGACCCGACAGGGGCTATGGCTACACCTTC. Protein product: CASSSGPDRGYGYTF. The chain recombines TRBV5-1 with TRBJ1-2; 8 bases match TRBD1. The CDR3 extends over 15 amino acids. Germline CDR1 and CDR2: SGHRS and YFSETQ. Trimming removed 3 bases from V and 4 bases from J; junction bases left unmatched: 8.

A word on this clone: This sample also contains other DNA sequences that code for the same CDR3. The chain employs TRBV6-2 or TRBV6-3 and TRBJ2-1, with a weak D call TRBD1 (6 bases). Germline CDR1 reads MNHEY; CDR2 reads SVGEGT. Trimming pared 6 bases from V and 4 bases from J, leaving 13 bases between. The CDR3 extends over 14 amino acids. The CDR3 is CASSPGQGYNEQFF. DNA of the CDR3: TGTGCCAGCAGCCCGGGACAAGGATACAATGAGCAGTTCTTC.

This chain uses TRBV10-3 with TRBJ1-1, with a weak D call TRBD1 (6 bases). Trimming cost V 6 bases and J 0 bases, with 8 bases left between them. CDR3 length: 13 residues. From germline, CDR1 is ENHRY and CDR2 SYGVKD. CDR3 in amino acids: CAIRQGMNTEAFF. In DNA, the CDR3 is TGTGCCATCAGACAGGGTATGAACACTGAAGCTTTCTTT.

The chain is built from TRBV28 and TRBJ1-3, with 9 nucleotides matching TRBD1. Trimming cost V 6 bases and J 0 bases; bases outside gene matches: 6. Germline lookup yields CDR1 MDHEN and CDR2 SYDVKM. This CDR3 spans 16 amino acids. The CDR3 region is CASSSPGQGSGNTIYF. DNA of the CDR3: TGTGCCAGCAGCTCGCCGGGACAGGGCTCTGGAAACACCATATATTTT.

The gene calls are TRBV2 and TRBJ1-4, with 7 bases aligning to TRBD1. Germline CDR1 SNHLY, CDR2 FYNNEI. V shed 5 bases and J 7 bases; nucleotides not matched to a gene: 13. The CDR3 loop spans 16 amino acids. CDR3 protein: CASSKSGTANSEKLFF. In DNA, the CDR3 is TGTGCCAGCAGTAAATCCGGGACAGCAAACTCTGAAAAACTGTTTTTT.

DNA for the CDR3: TGTGCCAGCGGAAGCGGGGGCATCCAAGAGACCCAGTACTTC. This codes for CASGSGGIQETQYF. The chain is built from TRBV6-5 and TRBJ2-5; 8 bases agree with TRBD2. The CDR3 is 14 residues long. From germline, CDR1 is MNHEY and CDR2 SVGAGI. V was pared by 8 bases and J by 1 base, with 6 bases of the junction left unmatched.

The gene calls are TRBV5-1 and TRBJ2-5, with 14 bases identical to TRBD2. Germline V gene data show CDR1 as SGHRS and CDR2 as YFSETQ. The CDR3 sequence is 15 residues long. With V trimmed by 3 bases and J by 4 bases, 2 bases remained unmatched. This chain's CDR3 is CASSSGLAGGETQYF. The CDR3 nucleotides read TGCGCCAGCAGCTCCGGACTAGCGGGGGGAGAGACCCAGTACTTC.

V and J are TRBV30 and TRBJ1-2, with D maybe TRBD1 (5 bases). Trimming took off 1 base at V and 10 bases at J, with 10 bases between the two ends. Germline V lookup: CDR1 GTSNPN, CDR2 SVGIG (reference sequence). This CDR3 has 11 residues. In DNA form, the CDR3 reads TGTGCCTGGAGTGGGGGGGGTGTCTACACCTTC. Translation: CAWSGGGVYTF.

This sequence joins TRBV28 and TRBJ1-4; D call uncertain. CDR3 length: 16 amino acids. CDR1 is MDHEN, CDR2 SYDVKM, per germline. V lost 8 bases to trimming and J lost 0 bases, with 16 bases between them. This chain's CDR3 is CASRPGEDATNEKLFF. The CDR3 DNA sequence: TGTGCCAGCCGCCCCGGGGAGGACGCAACTAATGAAAAACTGTTTTTT. Looking up the rest from reference TRBV28 and TRBJ1-4 gives the full variable domain: DVKVTQSSRYLVKRTGEKVFLECVQDMDHENMFWYRQDPGLGLRLIYFSYDVKMKEKGDIPEGYSVSREKKERFSLILESASTNQTSMYLCASRPGEDATNEKLFFGSGTQLSVL.

The rearrangement links TRBV11-2 to TRBJ2-7; D may be TRBD1 (6 bases). Trimming pared 6 bases from V and 2 bases from J, leaving 20 bases between. The CDR3 has 16 residues. Germline CDR1 and CDR2: SGHAT and FQNNGV. The CDR3 here is CASSSPPRDNAYEQYF. The CDR3 region has the DNA TGTGCCAGCAGTTCCCCACCCCGGGACAACGCCTACGAGCAGTACTTC.

A single count supports this clone. The chain couples TRBV2 to TRBJ2-1; 13 bases are shared with TRBD2. This CDR3 is 16 amino acids long. Germline assignment: CDR1 SNHLY and CDR2 FYNNEI. V was pared by 2 bases and J by 6 bases, with 4 bases of the junction left unmatched. The CDR3 region is CASSEWGLAGSNEQFF. In DNA form, the CDR3 reads TGTGCCAGCAGTGAATGGGGACTAGCGGGGAGCAATGAGCAGTTCTTC.

The chain combines TRBV27 with TRBJ1-2; 10 nucleotides line up with TRBD1. The V gene end was trimmed by 5 bases and the J gene end by 3 bases; junction bases not matched to a gene: 3. Germline CDR1 reads MNHEY; CDR2 reads SMNVEV (reference sequence). The CDR3 extends over 14 amino acids. The CDR3 DNA sequence: TGTGCCAGCAGTCAGGGACAGGGGTACTATGGCTACACCTTC. Its protein product is CASSQGQGYYGYTF.